This TCR beta chain was sequenced for a study of beta chain features in type 1 diabetes. Study observations and caveats: A pattern of fewer insertions and more deletions at VDJ junctions was seen in type 1 diabetes patients.

Germline CDR1 reads SGHTA; CDR2 reads FQGNSA. The CDR3 loop spans 13 amino acids. Trimming left V 6 bases short and J 6 bases short, with 13 bases between. To note about this clone: Antigen: not known.

cDNA synthesis used the whole RNA isolate, giving expressed TCRB sequences. Assay: immunoSEQ multiplex PCR; the TCRdb copy retains only in-frame clones and omits some. The sample gives 130,000 to 150,000 clones, under 60% of which show up once; 0.42% is in the top ten. The sequenced sample consisted of Tregs from blood. The clonotype originates from a man aged 18 to 30 in good health. The genes are TRBV7-2 and TRBJ2-3; D perhaps matches TRBD2 (7 bases). CDR3 region: CASRTRGGDTQYF. The DNA for the CDR3 is TGTGCCAGCAGAACTAGGGGGGGGGATACGCAGTATTTT.